The 6 T cell receptor beta chains in this list originate from one sample, sequenced in a study of graft-versus-host responses after intestinal transplantation. TCRdb's copy holds only in-frame clones and misses some; the assay was immunoSEQ multiplex PCR. The sample holds roughly 100,000 clones, approximately 94% seen once. No antigen has been assigned to these receptors. This specimen consisted of unstimulated CD8+ T cells sorted from spleen or lymph node cells, obtained before intestinal transplant. These receptors were collected from a human donor who received an intestinal transplant.

CDR3 sequence reads: CATRHRDNSPLHF. CDR3 sequence (DNA): TGTGCCACCAGGCACCGGGACAATTCACCCCTCCACTTT. The chain recombines TRBV2 with TRBJ1-6; D is perhaps TRBD1 (5 bases). Germline V gene sequence: CDR1 SNHLY, CDR2 FYNNEI. The V end lost 10 bases, the J end lost 7 bases, and 14 bases lay between the germline ends. This CDR3 has 13 residues.

The CDR3 nucleotides are TGCGCCAGCAGCCCCCAGTCGCAGGGTGAAGGCTACACCTTC. Translated: CASSPQSQGEGYTF. The chain joins TRBV4-1 to TRBJ1-2; tentatively, D is TRBD1 (5 bases). Trimming shortened V by 4 bases and J by 8 bases, and 17 bases separated the two germline ends. The germline gives CDR1 MGHRA, CDR2 YSYEKL. This CDR3 comprises 14 residues.

This clone came up a few times. J is TRBJ1-4 and V is TRBV4-1, with D unresolved. With 1 base removed from V and 11 bases from J, the gap between germline ends came to 11 bases. This CDR3 is 13 amino acids long. CDR1 MGHRA and CDR2 YSYEKL come from the germline V gene. In DNA form, the CDR3 reads TGCGCCAGCAGCCAAGCCCGAGGGAGGAAACTGTTTTTT. This translates into CASSQARGRKLFF.

The rearrangement joins TRBV5-5 to TRBJ2-5; TRBD2 matches at 10 bases. The CDR3 is 17 amino acids. J was trimmed by 2 bases and V by 4 bases; bases with no gene match: 11. Germline-derived CDR1 and CDR2 are SGHKS and YYEKEE (reference sequence). The CDR3 DNA reads TGTGCCAGCAGCGGACGTAGCGGGGGGACCTTACAAGAGACCCAGTACTTC. Translation gives CASSGRSGGTLQETQYF.

The chain joins TRBV11-1 to TRBJ2-7; TRBD2 aligns across 10 bases. After removal of 5 bases from V and 2 bases from J, the junction contained 6 bases not matched to a gene. CDR3 length: 15 residues. The germline V gene has CDR1 SGHAT and CDR2 FQDESV (reference sequence). CDR3 DNA sequence: TGTGCCAGCAGCCCTAGCGGGGGAGGGACCTACGAGCAGTACTTC. Its protein product is CASSPSGGGTYEQYF.

The V gene is TRBV7-9, the J gene TRBJ2-1; D not certain. The CDR3 has 13 residues. V was shortened by 5 bases and J by 7 bases, with 12 bases between the two germline ends. Per the germline V gene, CDR1 is SEHNR and CDR2 is FQNEAQ (reference sequence). The CDR3 bases are TGTGCCAGCAGCGACGGACGGCTAAATGAGCAGTTCTTC. It specifies CASSDGRLNEQFF.